The rows below give T cell receptor beta chains drawn from one sample of a study of beta chain features in type 1 diabetes. Clones were read by immunoSEQ multiplex PCR, and TCRdb kept only the in-frame ones, dropping some. This table has hundreds of thousands of clones, around a sixth appearing once. The sequenced sample consisted of naive CD4+ T cells from blood. The receptors were sampled from a man between 18 and 29 years old in good health. The CDR3 runs from the conserved cysteine through the conserved F or W. The order of the fields is CDR3 protein, CDR3 DNA, D gene, J gene, V gene, clone size. The D gene is left open where the match is weak. Rows give clone size only sometimes, using once, few, many, or a class for an expanded clone.

CDR3 protein: CASSQMTGQQYF
CDR3 DNA: TGTGCCAGCAGCCAGATGACAGGTCAGCAGTACTTC
D gene: NA
J gene: TRBJ2-7
V gene: TRBV14
clone size: NA

CDR3 protein: CASSEVYEQYF
CDR3 DNA: TGTGCCAGCAGTGAGGTCTACGAGCAGTACTTC
D gene: NA
J gene: TRBJ2-7
V gene: TRBV2
clone size: NA

CDR3 protein: CASSQEGPYGYTF
CDR3 DNA: TGTGCCAGCAGCCAGGAGGGTCCCTATGGCTACACCTTC
D gene: NA
J gene: TRBJ1-2
V gene: TRBV9
clone size: few

CDR3 protein: CASSLEGNPGQGSMTF
CDR3 DNA: TGTGCCAGCAGCTTAGAGGGGAACCCGGGACAGGGATCCATGACTTTC
D gene: TRBD1
J gene: TRBJ2-6
V gene: TRBV7-2
clone size: NA

CDR3 protein: CASNSGLETQYF
CDR3 DNA: TGTGCCAGTAATTCAGGGTTGGAGACCCAGTACTTC
D gene: NA
J gene: TRBJ2-5
V gene: TRBV19
clone size: NA

CDR3 protein: CASSQKTDGIYEQYF
CDR3 DNA: TGTGCCAGCAGCCAAAAGACAGATGGGATCTACGAGCAGTACTTC
D gene: NA
J gene: TRBJ2-7
V gene: TRBV6-4
clone size: NA

CDR3 protein: CATSRPTLNTGELFF
CDR3 DNA: TGTGCCACCAGCAGACCAACACTAAACACCGGGGAGCTGTTTTTT
D gene: NA
J gene: TRBJ2-2
V gene: TRBV15
clone size: NA

CDR3 protein: CASSQGTVPSYNEQFF
CDR3 DNA: TGTGCCAGCAGCCAAGGAACAGTGCCCTCCTACAATGAGCAGTTCTTC
D gene: NA
J gene: TRBJ2-1
V gene: TRBV4-2
clone size: NA

CDR3 protein: CASSPVGQGANEQFF
CDR3 DNA: TGTGCCAGCTCACCAGTCGGACAGGGGGCCAATGAGCAGTTCTTC
D gene: TRBD1
J gene: TRBJ2-1
V gene: TRBV18
clone size: NA

CDR3 protein: CASSVGGQASTDTQYF
CDR3 DNA: TGTGCCAGCAGCGTAGGCGGGCAGGCTAGCACAGATACGCAGTATTTT
D gene: NA
J gene: TRBJ2-3
V gene: TRBV9
clone size: NA

CDR3 protein: CASSYPGGGTDTQYF
CDR3 DNA: TGTGCCAGCAGTTACCCTGGGGGGGGCACAGATACGCAGTATTTT
D gene: TRBD2
J gene: TRBJ2-3
V gene: TRBV6-5
clone size: few

CDR3 protein: CASSQAVGYEQYF
CDR3 DNA: TGTGCCAGCAGTCAGGCAGTGGGTTACGAGCAGTACTTC
D gene: NA
J gene: TRBJ2-7
V gene: TRBV28
clone size: NA

CDR3 protein: CASSGETGGLSPLHF
CDR3 DNA: TGTGCCAGCAGCGGTGAGACAGGGGGCTTGTCACCCCTCCACTTT
D gene: TRBD1
J gene: TRBJ1-6
V gene: TRBV9
clone size: NA

CDR3 protein: CASSPQGWEAQFF
CDR3 DNA: TGTGCTAGCAGCCCCCAGGGGTGGGAGGCGCAGTTCTTC
D gene: NA
J gene: TRBJ2-1
V gene: TRBV7-7
clone size: NA

CDR3 protein: CASSLDYNEQFF
CDR3 DNA: TGTGCCAGCAGCTTAGATTACAATGAGCAGTTCTTC
D gene: NA
J gene: TRBJ2-1
V gene: TRBV7-2
clone size: NA

CDR3 protein: CASIPSFGNTIYF
CDR3 DNA: TGTGCCAGTATACCTAGTTTTGGAAACACCATATATTTT
D gene: NA
J gene: TRBJ1-3
V gene: TRBV19
clone size: NA

CDR3 protein: CASSTWTDLYNEQFF
CDR3 DNA: TGTGCCAGCAGCACTTGGACAGACCTCTACAATGAGCAGTTCTTC
D gene: NA
J gene: TRBJ2-1
V gene: TRBV21-1
clone size: few

CDR3 protein: CASLSGGNDDTQYF
CDR3 DNA: TGTGCCAGCTTAAGCGGGGGCAACGACGATACGCAGTATTTT
D gene: TRBD2
J gene: TRBJ2-3
V gene: TRBV28
clone size: NA

CDR3 protein: CASSLRTGGIRIQPQHF
CDR3 DNA: TGTGCCAGCAGTCTAAGGACAGGGGGGATAAGGATTCAGCCCCAGCATTTT
D gene: TRBD1
J gene: TRBJ1-5
V gene: TRBV28
clone size: NA

CDR3 protein: CSVRTSGSLANEQFF
CDR3 DNA: TGCAGCGTTAGGACTAGCGGGAGTTTAGCCAATGAGCAGTTCTTC
D gene: TRBD2
J gene: TRBJ2-1
V gene: TRBV29-1
clone size: few

CDR3 protein: CASMYRVATGELFF
CDR3 DNA: TGTGCCAGCATGTACAGGGTGGCCACCGGGGAGCTGTTTTTT
D gene: NA
J gene: TRBJ2-2
V gene: TRBV6-5
clone size: NA

CDR3 protein: CASSAGAGETQYF
CDR3 DNA: TGTGCCAGCAGCGCGGGAGCGGGAGAGACCCAGTACTTC
D gene: NA
J gene: TRBJ2-5
V gene: TRBV9
clone size: NA

CDR3 protein: CASSPGGGNTIYF
CDR3 DNA: TGTGCCAGCAGCCCCGGGGGTGGAAACACCATATATTTT
D gene: NA
J gene: TRBJ1-3
V gene: TRBV7-3
clone size: few

CDR3 protein: CASSTPGGGAQYF
CDR3 DNA: TGTGCCAGCAGCACCCCCGGCGGGGGGGCGCAGTATTTT
D gene: TRBD2
J gene: TRBJ2-3
V gene: TRBV7-2
clone size: few

CDR3 protein: CASSFTGTRSKETQYF
CDR3 DNA: TGTGCCAGCAGCTTCACCGGGACTAGAAGTAAAGAGACCCAGTACTTC
D gene: TRBD2
J gene: TRBJ2-5
V gene: TRBV7-2
clone size: few

CDR3 protein: CASSLLFYGEAFF
CDR3 DNA: TGTGCCAGCAGCTTGTTATTTTACGGTGAAGCTTTCTTT
D gene: NA
J gene: TRBJ1-1
V gene: TRBV7-2
clone size: NA

CDR3 protein: CASSLFGQGITTNEKLFF
CDR3 DNA: TGTGCCAGCAGTTTATTTGGGCAGGGGATAACAACTAATGAAAAACTGTTTTTT
D gene: NA
J gene: TRBJ1-4
V gene: TRBV28
clone size: NA

CDR3 protein: CASSSTSGFLNEQFF
CDR3 DNA: TGTGCCAGCAGCTCTACTAGCGGATTCCTCAATGAGCAGTTCTTC
D gene: TRBD2
J gene: TRBJ2-1
V gene: TRBV7-2
clone size: few

CDR3 protein: CASSEVDNTEAFF
CDR3 DNA: TGTGCCAGCAGTGAAGTAGATAACACTGAAGCTTTCTTT
D gene: NA
J gene: TRBJ1-1
V gene: TRBV6-1
clone size: NA

CDR3 protein: CAWHVQGAYEQYF
CDR3 DNA: TGTGCCTGGCATGTACAGGGGGCCTACGAGCAGTACTTC
D gene: TRBD1
J gene: TRBJ2-7
V gene: TRBV30
clone size: NA

CDR3 protein: CASSDSPGVSYTF
CDR3 DNA: TGTGCCAGCAGTGATTCGCCGGGTGTGAGCTACACCTTC
D gene: NA
J gene: TRBJ1-2
V gene: TRBV2
clone size: NA

CDR3 protein: CASSRNRETGSKGYGYTF
CDR3 DNA: TGCGCCAGCAGCCGGAACAGGGAGACAGGGTCGAAGGGCTATGGCTACACCTTC
D gene: TRBD1
J gene: TRBJ1-2
V gene: TRBV4-3
clone size: few

CDR3 protein: CASSLPGRETQYF
CDR3 DNA: TGTGCCAGCAGCTTGCCAGGGAGAGAGACCCAGTACTTC
D gene: NA
J gene: TRBJ2-5
V gene: TRBV5-4
clone size: few

CDR3 protein: CASSLVRGGPDTQYF
CDR3 DNA: TGTGCCAGCAGCTTAGTCAGGGGGGGTCCAGATACGCAGTATTTT
D gene: NA
J gene: TRBJ2-3
V gene: TRBV7-2
clone size: NA

CDR3 protein: CASNRQGNFFGYTF
CDR3 DNA: TGTGCCAGCAACCGACAGGGGAACTTTTTTGGCTACACCTTC
D gene: TRBD1
J gene: TRBJ1-2
V gene: TRBV7-8
clone size: NA

CDR3 protein: CASNRAFGGYTF
CDR3 DNA: TGTGCCAGCAACAGGGCGTTTGGAGGCTACACCTTC
D gene: NA
J gene: TRBJ1-2
V gene: TRBV2
clone size: NA

CDR3 protein: CASSLTDTQYF
CDR3 DNA: TGTGCCAGCAGCTTAACAGATACGCAGTATTTT
D gene: NA
J gene: TRBJ2-3
V gene: TRBV7-2
clone size: many

CDR3 protein: CASSGDGGTKQYF
CDR3 DNA: TGTGCCAGCAGCGGGGACGGGGGAACGAAGCAGTACTTC
D gene: NA
J gene: TRBJ2-7
V gene: TRBV9
clone size: NA

CDR3 protein: CASNLYQETQYF
CDR3 DNA: TGTGCCAGCAATCTATACCAAGAGACCCAGTACTTC
D gene: NA
J gene: TRBJ2-5
V gene: TRBV2
clone size: few

CDR3 protein: CASSRSIGNTIYF
CDR3 DNA: TGTGCCAGCAGCCGGTCGATTGGAAACACCATATATTTT
D gene: NA
J gene: TRBJ1-3
V gene: TRBV6-1
clone size: few

CDR3 protein: CASSGLAGVSNEQFF
CDR3 DNA: TGTGCCAGCAGTGGACTAGCGGGGGTAAGCAATGAGCAGTTCTTC
D gene: TRBD2
J gene: TRBJ2-1
V gene: TRBV7-2
clone size: NA

CDR3 protein: CASSTRSLGGNTGELFF
CDR3 DNA: TGTGCCAGCAGCACCCGGTCTTTGGGCGGGAACACCGGGGAGCTGTTTTTT
D gene: NA
J gene: TRBJ2-2
V gene: TRBV9
clone size: NA

CDR3 protein: CATSRGVETQYF
CDR3 DNA: TGTGCCACCAGCAGAGGAGTAGAGACCCAGTACTTC
D gene: NA
J gene: TRBJ2-5
V gene: TRBV15
clone size: NA

CDR3 protein: CASRDGGRNEQFF
CDR3 DNA: TGTGCCAGCCGGGACGGCGGCAGGAATGAGCAGTTCTTC
D gene: NA
J gene: TRBJ2-1
V gene: TRBV6-5
clone size: few

CDR3 protein: CASRPTGSPYGYTF
CDR3 DNA: TGTGCCAGCAGACCCACAGGATCACCCTACGGCTACACCTTC
D gene: NA
J gene: TRBJ1-2
V gene: TRBV7-3
clone size: NA

CDR3 protein: CASSVRVDYGYTF
CDR3 DNA: TGTGCCAGCAGCGTAAGGGTGGACTATGGCTACACCTTC
D gene: NA
J gene: TRBJ1-2
V gene: TRBV6-1
clone size: NA

CDR3 protein: CATSRGPWALDNQPQHF
CDR3 DNA: TGTGCCACCAGCAGAGGACCCTGGGCACTTGATAATCAGCCCCAGCATTTT
D gene: NA
J gene: TRBJ1-5
V gene: TRBV15
clone size: NA

CDR3 protein: CASSLGSWGKLFF
CDR3 DNA: TGTGCCAGCAGTTTAGGGAGTTGGGGAAAACTGTTTTTT
D gene: NA
J gene: TRBJ1-4
V gene: TRBV28
clone size: NA

CDR3 protein: CAIQRGQKLFF
CDR3 DNA: TGTGCCATCCAAAGGGGACAAAAACTGTTTTTT
D gene: NA
J gene: TRBJ1-4
V gene: TRBV28
clone size: NA

CDR3 protein: CASSQEERGLGYGYTF
CDR3 DNA: TGCGCCAGCAGCCAAGAAGAGAGGGGACTCGGCTATGGCTACACCTTC
D gene: NA
J gene: TRBJ1-2
V gene: TRBV4-3
clone size: few